The rows below give T cell receptor beta chains drawn from one sample of a study of T-cell reconstitution after alpha-beta-depleted transplantation in children. TCRdb independently ran MiXCR on the PCR reads; one entry per CDR3 protein. The sample records about 610,000 distinct CDR3 sequences, 10% to 13% being singletons. The sample consisted of PBMCs from the stem cell graft donor, taken from the stem cell graft. The origin of the receptors is a human donor who donated a stem cell graft to a child with acute myeloid leukemia. The CDR3 runs from the conserved cysteine through the conserved F or W. The D gene is left open where the match is weak. Some rows have no size entry. The others give once, few or many, or a class for an expanded clone.

clone size: few; V gene: TRBV9; J gene: TRBJ2-5; D gene: -; CDR3 DNA: TGTGCCAGCAGCGTAGCTACGCGGACAGTCCAAGAGACCCAGTACTTC; CDR3 protein: CASSVATRTVQETQYF
clone size: few; V gene: TRBV7-2; J gene: TRBJ2-1; D gene: TRBD2; CDR3 DNA: TGTGCCAGCAGCTTGGAGGGAGGGATAGATGAGCAGTTCTTC; CDR3 protein: CASSLEGGIDEQFF
clone size: once; V gene: TRBV7-2; J gene: TRBJ2-7; D gene: -; CDR3 DNA: TGTGCCAGCAGCTCTCTAAGCAGGGCCGATTCCTACGTGCAGTACTTC; CDR3 protein: CASSSLSRADSYVQYF
clone size: many; V gene: TRBV7-9; J gene: TRBJ2-3; D gene: TRBD2; CDR3 DNA: TGTGCCAGTAATAGCGGGAGGGCTAGCACAGATACGCAGTATTTT; CDR3 protein: CASNSGRASTDTQYF
clone size: many; V gene: TRBV12-3/TRBV12-4; J gene: TRBJ2-7; D gene: -; CDR3 DNA: TGTGCCAGCAGTTTAGGAGGGACGGTCTACGAGCAGTACTTC; CDR3 protein: CASSLGGTVYEQYF
clone size: many; V gene: TRBV7-2; J gene: TRBJ1-2; D gene: -; CDR3 DNA: TGTGCCAGCAGGCCATCCGGGTCCCCATATGGCTACACCTTC; CDR3 protein: CASRPSGSPYGYTF
clone size: few; V gene: TRBV29-1; J gene: TRBJ2-1; D gene: -; CDR3 DNA: TGCAGCGTTGAAAGGGGGAGCAATGAGCAGTTCTTC; CDR3 protein: CSVERGSNEQFF
clone size: once; V gene: TRBV7-3; J gene: TRBJ1-1; D gene: -; CDR3 DNA: TGTGCCAGCAGCTTAACCGCCTGGGGTGAAGCTTTCTTT; CDR3 protein: CASSLTAWGEAFF
clone size: many; V gene: TRBV29-1; J gene: TRBJ2-5; D gene: -; CDR3 DNA: TGCAGCTCTGATGGGGGTGAGATCCTCTTC; CDR3 protein: CSSDGGEILF
clone size: -; V gene: TRBV5-1; J gene: TRBJ2-7; D gene: TRBD2; CDR3 DNA: TGCGCCAGCAGCTCTGGAGGGACTAGCGGGGTCTACGAGCAGTACTTC; CDR3 protein: CASSSGGTSGVYEQYF
clone size: -; V gene: TRBV20-1; J gene: TRBJ2-2; D gene: TRBD2; CDR3 DNA: TGCAGCTTATGGACTAGCGGGGCCCCGGGCACCGGGGAGCTGTTTTTT; CDR3 protein: CSLWTSGAPGTGELFF
clone size: many; V gene: TRBV12-3/TRBV12-4; J gene: TRBJ2-4; D gene: TRBD1; CDR3 DNA: TGTGCCAGCAGGAAAGGACAGGGGGTATCTTTAGTCAAAAACATTCAGTACTTC; CDR3 protein: CASRKGQGVSLVKNIQYF
clone size: many; V gene: TRBV7-2; J gene: TRBJ2-1; D gene: -; CDR3 DNA: TGTGCCAGCAGCCGTTTGGATGAGCAGTTCTTC; CDR3 protein: CASSRLDEQFF
clone size: -; V gene: TRBV2; J gene: TRBJ2-1; D gene: TRBD2; CDR3 DNA: TGTGCCAGCAGTGAAGTGGGCGGGAGGGCCTCGGTTGAGCAGTTCTTC; CDR3 protein: CASSEVGGRASVEQFF
clone size: -; V gene: TRBV21-1; J gene: TRBJ1-6; D gene: -; CDR3 DNA: TGTGCCAGCAGCAAAGAAGGGGTAGGCAATTCACCCCTCCACTTT; CDR3 protein: CASSKEGVGNSPLHF
clone size: few; V gene: TRBV6-2/TRBV6-3; J gene: TRBJ2-5; D gene: -; CDR3 DNA: TGTGCCAGCTTAAGACTGGGGTTAGGGGAGACCCAGTACTTC; CDR3 protein: CASLRLGLGETQYF
clone size: -; V gene: TRBV20-1; J gene: TRBJ1-2; D gene: -; CDR3 DNA: TGCAGTGCTAGAGTAGCCTGGACAGCCTTTCCCTATGGCTACACCTTC; CDR3 protein: CSARVAWTAFPYGYTF
clone size: few; V gene: TRBV11-2; J gene: TRBJ2-1; D gene: TRBD2; CDR3 DNA: TGTGCCAGCAGCCTAGAACTAGGGACTAGTAGCTCCTACAATGAGCAGTTCTTC; CDR3 protein: CASSLELGTSSSYNEQFF
clone size: many; V gene: TRBV20-1; J gene: TRBJ2-1; D gene: TRBD2; CDR3 DNA: TGCAGTGCTAGTAATCGGCGGGAGGGCCTAACGGATGAGCAGTTCTTC; CDR3 protein: CSASNRREGLTDEQFF
clone size: many; V gene: TRBV27; J gene: TRBJ2-7; D gene: -; CDR3 DNA: TGTGCCAGCAGTTCAGCATTGAGGAGGGCCCTTGGGGAGCAGTACTTC; CDR3 protein: CASSSALRRALGEQYF
clone size: few; V gene: TRBV7-9; J gene: TRBJ2-5; D gene: TRBD1; CDR3 DNA: TGTGCCAGCAGCGCGAGACAGGGAAGCGAGACCCAGTACTTC; CDR3 protein: CASSARQGSETQYF
clone size: few; V gene: TRBV20-1; J gene: TRBJ1-2; D gene: -; CDR3 DNA: TGCAGTCCCCTTCTAGGACGGAACTATGGCTACACCTTC; CDR3 protein: CSPLLGRNYGYTF
clone size: -; V gene: TRBV20-1; J gene: TRBJ1-1; D gene: -; CDR3 DNA: TGCAGTGCTAATAGGGGGGCTAACACTGAAGCTTTCTTT; CDR3 protein: CSANRGANTEAFF
clone size: -; V gene: TRBV30; J gene: TRBJ1-5; D gene: TRBD1; CDR3 DNA: TGTGCCTGGAGTTTCGGGGACAGGTTGTCTAATCAGCCCCAGCATTTT; CDR3 protein: CAWSFGDRLSNQPQHF
clone size: few; V gene: TRBV14; J gene: TRBJ2-3; D gene: TRBD2; CDR3 DNA: TGTGCCAGCAGCCGGTGGGACCTCGAAGCGGGAGCCACAGATACGCAGTATTTT; CDR3 protein: CASSRWDLEAGATDTQYF
clone size: -; V gene: TRBV27; J gene: TRBJ2-1; D gene: TRBD2; CDR3 DNA: TGTGCCAGCAGTTTAAAAGGGACTAGCGGACCTAATGAGCAGTTCTTC; CDR3 protein: CASSLKGTSGPNEQFF
clone size: -; V gene: TRBV15; J gene: TRBJ1-2; D gene: -; CDR3 DNA: TGTGCCACCAGCAGAGATAATGGGGGACGCGGCTACACCTTC; CDR3 protein: CATSRDNGGRGYTF
clone size: -; V gene: TRBV25-1; J gene: TRBJ2-7; D gene: TRBD1; CDR3 DNA: TGTGCCAGCAGTGGGTCAGGGGGCAGCCGCGAGCAGTACTTC; CDR3 protein: CASSGSGGSREQYF
clone size: many; V gene: TRBV10-3; J gene: TRBJ1-5; D gene: TRBD1; CDR3 DNA: TGTGCCATCAGTGAGTCTCAACAGGGGAGGGATAGCAATCAGCCCCAGCATTTT; CDR3 protein: CAISESQQGRDSNQPQHF
clone size: -; V gene: TRBV7-3; J gene: TRBJ2-1; D gene: -; CDR3 DNA: TGTGCCAGCAGCCCCACTAAGATCTCCTACAATGAGCAGTTCTTC; CDR3 protein: CASSPTKISYNEQFF
clone size: -; V gene: TRBV29-1; J gene: TRBJ2-1; D gene: -; CDR3 DNA: TGCAGCATTGGGTGGTCCTCCTACAATGAGCAGTTCTTC; CDR3 protein: CSIGWSSYNEQFF
clone size: -; V gene: TRBV6-1; J gene: TRBJ1-6; D gene: TRBD1; CDR3 DNA: TGTGCCAGCAGCCCGAGACCAGGGGGCTTTTCACCCCTCCACTTT; CDR3 protein: CASSPRPGGFSPLHF
clone size: many; V gene: TRBV28; J gene: TRBJ2-7; D gene: -; CDR3 DNA: TGTGCCAGCAGTCCCCTTGGGGAAAGGGGGACCTACGAGCAGTACTTC; CDR3 protein: CASSPLGERGTYEQYF
clone size: -; V gene: TRBV28; J gene: TRBJ2-7; D gene: -; CDR3 DNA: TGTGCCAGCACAACTCCCGGGCAGGCAGCCTACGAGCAGTACTTC; CDR3 protein: CASTTPGQAAYEQYF
clone size: few; V gene: TRBV12-3/TRBV12-4; J gene: TRBJ1-5; D gene: TRBD1; CDR3 DNA: TGTGCCAGCAGCTCAGGGGGGCGGCCCCAGCATTTT; CDR3 protein: CASSSGGRPQHF
clone size: few; V gene: TRBV20-1; J gene: TRBJ1-3; D gene: -; CDR3 DNA: TGCAGTGCTAGAGATCCGTCCGACTCTGGAAACACCATATATTTT; CDR3 protein: CSARDPSDSGNTIYF
clone size: few; V gene: TRBV15; J gene: TRBJ1-6; D gene: -; CDR3 DNA: TGTGCCACCAGCAGACCCTACACACCCCTCCACTTT; CDR3 protein: CATSRPYTPLHF
clone size: many; V gene: TRBV6-5; J gene: TRBJ2-3; D gene: -; CDR3 DNA: TGTGCCACACTTGGGGGTACAGATACGCAGTATTTT; CDR3 protein: CATLGGTDTQYF
clone size: many; V gene: TRBV7-9; J gene: TRBJ1-4; D gene: -; CDR3 DNA: TGTGCCAGCAGCTTATGGCGGGCAGGAGTTAATGAAAAACTGTTTTTT; CDR3 protein: CASSLWRAGVNEKLFF
clone size: -; V gene: TRBV30; J gene: TRBJ2-2; D gene: -; CDR3 DNA: TGTGCCTGGAGTCAAAACACCGGGGAGCTGTTTTTT; CDR3 protein: CAWSQNTGELFF
clone size: few; V gene: TRBV6-2/TRBV6-3; J gene: TRBJ2-7; D gene: -; CDR3 DNA: TGTGCCAGCAGCGGATCGCTAGGGTTCTCCTACGAGCAGTACTTC; CDR3 protein: CASSGSLGFSYEQYF
clone size: -; V gene: TRBV4-3; J gene: TRBJ2-6; D gene: -; CDR3 DNA: TGCGCCAGCAGCCAAGACCCCTTAGGCGGTTCTGGGGCCAACGTCCTGACTTTC; CDR3 protein: CASSQDPLGGSGANVLTF
clone size: -; V gene: TRBV20-1; J gene: TRBJ2-3; D gene: TRBD2; CDR3 DNA: TGCAGTGCTAGGACTAGCGGGAGGTACCGTAGCACAGATACGCAGTATTTT; CDR3 protein: CSARTSGRYRSTDTQYF
clone size: many; V gene: TRBV28; J gene: TRBJ2-7; D gene: -; CDR3 DNA: TGTGCCAGCACCCTTTCGGGGGTAGGGAATAAGGCCGGGGAGCAGTACTTC; CDR3 protein: CASTLSGVGNKAGEQYF